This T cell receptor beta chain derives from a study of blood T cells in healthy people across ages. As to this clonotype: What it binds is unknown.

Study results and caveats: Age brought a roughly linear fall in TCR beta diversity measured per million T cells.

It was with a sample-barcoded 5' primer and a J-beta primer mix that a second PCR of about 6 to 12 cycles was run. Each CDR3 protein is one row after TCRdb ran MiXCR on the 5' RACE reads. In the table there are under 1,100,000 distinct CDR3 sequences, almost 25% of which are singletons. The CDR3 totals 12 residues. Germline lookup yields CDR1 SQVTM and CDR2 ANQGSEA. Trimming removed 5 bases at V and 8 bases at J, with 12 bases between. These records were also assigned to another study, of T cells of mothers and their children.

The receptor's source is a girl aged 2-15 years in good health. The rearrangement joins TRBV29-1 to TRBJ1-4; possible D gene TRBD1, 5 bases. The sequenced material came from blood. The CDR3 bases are TGCAGCGTTAGGGGTGACCTAGAAAAACTGTTTTTT. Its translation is CSVRGDLEKLFF.